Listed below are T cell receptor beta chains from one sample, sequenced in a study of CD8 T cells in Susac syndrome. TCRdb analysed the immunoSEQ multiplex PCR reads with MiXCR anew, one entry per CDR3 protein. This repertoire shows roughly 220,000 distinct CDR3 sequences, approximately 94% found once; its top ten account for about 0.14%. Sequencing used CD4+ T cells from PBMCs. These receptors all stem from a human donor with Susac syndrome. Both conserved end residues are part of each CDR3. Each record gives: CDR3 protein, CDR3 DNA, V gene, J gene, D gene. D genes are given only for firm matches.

cdr3_aa: CASSYSPQLNNSPLHF; cdr3_nt: TGTGCCAGCAGTTATTCACCACAGCTCAATAATTCACCCCTCCACTTT; v_call: TRBV6-5; j_call: TRBJ1-6; d_call: -
cdr3_aa: CASSLDRDNSPLHF; cdr3_nt: TGTGCCAGCAGTTTAGACAGGGATAATTCACCCCTCCACTTT; v_call: TRBV27; j_call: TRBJ1-6; d_call: TRBD1
cdr3_aa: CASSLRQSYGYTF; cdr3_nt: TGTGCCAGCAGCCTAAGACAGAGCTATGGCTACACCTTC; v_call: TRBV14; j_call: TRBJ1-2; d_call: -
cdr3_aa: CASSAQGKNDGYTF; cdr3_nt: TGTGCCAGCAGCGCACAGGGAAAGAACGACGGCTACACCTTC; v_call: TRBV9; j_call: TRBJ1-2; d_call: -
cdr3_aa: CASSLTHGGANVLTF; cdr3_nt: TGTGCCAGCAGTTTGACCCACGGTGGGGCCAACGTCCTGACTTTC; v_call: TRBV28; j_call: TRBJ2-6; d_call: -
cdr3_aa: CASSSTDTEAFF; cdr3_nt: TGTGCCAGCAGCTCGACAGACACTGAAGCTTTCTTT; v_call: TRBV7-8; j_call: TRBJ1-1; d_call: -
cdr3_aa: CSASGDYTDTQYF; cdr3_nt: TGCAGTGCTAGTGGGGATTACACAGATACGCAGTATTTT; v_call: TRBV20-1; j_call: TRBJ2-3; d_call: -
cdr3_aa: CSARDPSGGGFLLEQYF; cdr3_nt: TGCAGTGCTAGAGACCCGAGTGGCGGGGGGTTCTTGCTCGAGCAGTACTTC; v_call: TRBV20-1; j_call: TRBJ2-7; d_call: TRBD2
cdr3_aa: CASSRTGTGYQPQHF; cdr3_nt: TGTGCCAGCAGTCGGACCGGGACAGGGTATCAGCCCCAGCATTTT; v_call: TRBV27; j_call: TRBJ1-5; d_call: TRBD1
cdr3_aa: CSGGGRNEQFF; cdr3_nt: TGCAGCGGCGGGGGTAGGAATGAGCAGTTCTTC; v_call: TRBV29-1; j_call: TRBJ2-1; d_call: TRBD2